The clone carrying this TCR beta chain showed up many times. Amplified TCR beta CDR3 regions derived from RNA transcripts. The primer set for the first-round RT-PCR of the TCR CDR3 was HTBI. TCRdb recomputed calls from the multiplex PCR reads with MiXCR, one row per CDR3 protein. The table lists 450,000 to 650,000 distinct CDR3 sequences, roughly 15% of them singletons. The data were obtained in a study of T cells in Graves' hyperthyroidism and ophthalmopathy. The specimen was blood. This sequence was found in a woman aged 18-29 years with Graves' ophthalmopathy.

CDR3 nucleotide sequence: TGTGCCAGCAGTTATCCTAGACGGGAGTTGGTTGAGCAGTTCTTC. It is translated as CASSYPRRELVEQFF. The J gene is TRBJ2-1, the V gene TRBV6-2 or TRBV6-3; a possible D gene is TRBD2 (6 bases). Germline V gene sequence: CDR1 MNHEY, CDR2 SVGEGT. The V gene lost 3 bases and the J gene lost 9 bases, with 18 bases spanning the gap. The CDR3 length is 15 residues.